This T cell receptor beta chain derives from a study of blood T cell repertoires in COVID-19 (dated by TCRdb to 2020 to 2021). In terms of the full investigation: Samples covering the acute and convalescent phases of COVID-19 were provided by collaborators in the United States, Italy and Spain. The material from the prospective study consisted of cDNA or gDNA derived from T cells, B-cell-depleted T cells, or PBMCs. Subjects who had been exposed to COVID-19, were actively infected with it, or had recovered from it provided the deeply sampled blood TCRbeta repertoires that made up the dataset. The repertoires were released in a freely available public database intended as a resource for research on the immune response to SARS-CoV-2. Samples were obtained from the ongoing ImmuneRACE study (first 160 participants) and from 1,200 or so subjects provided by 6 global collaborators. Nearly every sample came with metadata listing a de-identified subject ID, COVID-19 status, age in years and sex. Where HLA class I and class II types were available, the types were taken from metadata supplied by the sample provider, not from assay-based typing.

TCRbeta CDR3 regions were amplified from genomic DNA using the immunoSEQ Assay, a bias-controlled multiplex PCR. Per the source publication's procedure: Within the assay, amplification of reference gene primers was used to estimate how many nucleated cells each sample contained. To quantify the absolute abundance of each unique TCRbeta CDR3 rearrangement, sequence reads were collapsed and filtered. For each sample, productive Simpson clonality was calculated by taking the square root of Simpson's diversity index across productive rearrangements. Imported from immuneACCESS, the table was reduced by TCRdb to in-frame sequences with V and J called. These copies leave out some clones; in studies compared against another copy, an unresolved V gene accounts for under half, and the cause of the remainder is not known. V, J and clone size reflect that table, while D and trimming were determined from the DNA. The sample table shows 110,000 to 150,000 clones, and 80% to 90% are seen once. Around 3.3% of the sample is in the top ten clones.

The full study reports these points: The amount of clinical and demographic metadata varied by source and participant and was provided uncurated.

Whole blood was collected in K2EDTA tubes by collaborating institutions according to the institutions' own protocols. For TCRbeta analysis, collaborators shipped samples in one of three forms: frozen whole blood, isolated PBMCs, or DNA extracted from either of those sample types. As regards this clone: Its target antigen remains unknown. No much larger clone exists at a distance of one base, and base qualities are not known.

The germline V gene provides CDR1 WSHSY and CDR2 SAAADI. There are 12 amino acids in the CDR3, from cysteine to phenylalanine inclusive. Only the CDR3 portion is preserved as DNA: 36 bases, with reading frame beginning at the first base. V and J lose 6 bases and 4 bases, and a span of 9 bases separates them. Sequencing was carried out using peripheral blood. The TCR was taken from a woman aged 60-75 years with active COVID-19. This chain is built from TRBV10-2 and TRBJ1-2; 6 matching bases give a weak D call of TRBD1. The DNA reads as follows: TGCGCCAGCAGGGGGGCCAGCTATGGCTACACCTTC. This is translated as CASRGASYGYTF.